These 10 T cell receptor beta chains share one sample of origin, sequenced in a study of cytomegalovirus exposure and HLA in healthy donors. Primers: 60 Vbeta forward and 13 Jbeta reverse. Only in-frame clones appear in the TCRdb table, and some are missing; sequencing was by immunoSEQ multiplex PCR. The sample holds about 78,000 clones. Sequencing was carried out using PBMCs. Every receptor here comes from a female donor in good health and CMV-seropositive.

The V and J genes are TRBV6-5 and TRBJ2-7; TRBD2 might be the D (5 bases). The CDR3 consists of 16 residues. Germline V gives CDR1 MNHEY, CDR2 SVGAGI. With 2 bases removed from V and 0 bases from J, the gap between germline ends came to 14 bases. CDR3 coding DNA: TGTGCCAGCAGTTACCAAGTCGGGAAGAGCTCCTACGAGCAGTACTTC. It codes for CASSYQVGKSSYEQYF.

CDR3 protein: CASSVTTGMNYEQYF. CDR3 DNA: TGTGCCAGTAGTGTAACGACAGGGATGAACTACGAGCAGTACTTC. This chain joins TRBV19 and TRBJ2-7; 7 nucleotides align to TRBD1. The trim removed 5 bases at V and 3 bases at J, leaving 10 bases unmatched. CDR1 LNHDA and CDR2 SQIVND come from the germline V gene (reference sequence). This CDR3 contains 15 residues.

V usage is TRBV9 and J usage is TRBJ2-1, with TRBD2 matching 11 bases. The V and J ends lost 8 bases and 7 bases, in that order; junction bases with no gene match: 11. CDR3 size: 15 residues. Germline CDR1 and CDR2: SGDLS and YYNGEE. The CDR3 DNA follows: TGTGCCAGTTCCTCTAGCGGGAGGACGGTGAATGAGCAGTTCTTC. This sequence encodes CASSSSGRTVNEQFF.

V and J are TRBV11-3 and TRBJ2-7, with D possibly TRBD2 on 6 matching bases. The ends were cut back, 6 bases at V and 6 bases at J, with 21 bases in the middle. CDR1 is SGHNT and CDR2 is YENEEA in the germline V gene. The CDR3 has 15 amino acids. CDR3 amino acids: CASSPGRGDLREQYF. The DNA for the CDR3 is TGTGCCAGCAGTCCAGGGCGCGGGGATTTGCGCGAGCAGTACTTC.

The V call is TRBV27, the J call TRBJ2-4; 11 bases are a match to TRBD2. With V trimmed by 8 bases and J by 1 base, 13 bases remained unmatched. The CDR3 is 18 residues long. Germline-derived CDR1 and CDR2 are MNHEY and SMNVEV (reference sequence). CDR3 bases: TGTGCCAGCTACCCCTTCGGGGCTAGCGGGAGGGCCAAAAACATTCAGTACTTC. Residues: CASYPFGASGRAKNIQYF.

The rearrangement joins TRBV14 to TRBJ1-5, with 8 bases lining up with TRBD1. The CDR3 consists of 17 residues. J lost 7 bases, V lost 2 bases, and 13 bases had no gene match. Germline lookup yields CDR1 SGHDN and CDR2 FVKESK. CDR3 DNA sequence: TGTGCCAGCAGCCAACCCAGGGAACAGGGGGTCAAACAGCCCCAGCATTTT. Its protein is CASSQPREQGVKQPQHF.

The chain links TRBV18 to TRBJ2-3, with 7 bases that match TRBD2. Looked up from germline, CDR1 is KGHSH and CDR2 is LQKENI. The CDR3 sequence is 15 residues long. The junction had 7 bases not matched to a gene; V was cut back by 3 bases and J by 4 bases. CDR3 nucleotides: TGTGCCAGCTCACCGGCCCGACTAGCAGCAGATACGCAGTATTTT. Encoded protein: CASSPARLAADTQYF.

V and J are TRBV25-1 and TRBJ2-3; 8 bases map to TRBD2. The CDR3 has 14 residues. In germline, CDR1 is MGHDK, CDR2 SYGVNS. Trimming took 5 bases from V and 2 from J; bases not matched to a gene: 3. For the CDR3, the DNA is TGTGCCAGCAGTAGCGGGAGAAACACAGATACGCAGTATTTT. Amino acids: CASSSGRNTDTQYF.

The rearrangement links TRBV10-2 to TRBJ2-4, with a weak D call TRBD2 (6 bases). This CDR3 is 14 amino acids long. CDR1 and CDR2 from the germline V gene are WSHSY and SAAADI. Trimming removed 4 bases at V and 0 bases at J, with 7 bases between. The CDR3 region is CASSVAAAKNIQYF. DNA for the CDR3: TGCGCCAGCAGTGTAGCGGCAGCCAAAAACATTCAGTACTTC.

The chain carries TRBV6-5 and TRBJ2-5; D is possibly TRBD2 (6 bases). Germline-derived CDR1 and CDR2 are MNHEY and SVGAGI. This CDR3 comprises 14 residues. V gave up 4 bases and J gave up 6 bases, with 15 bases separating them. The CDR3 loop is CASSSNRDLKTQYF. The CDR3 DNA reads as TGTGCCAGCAGTTCCAACCGGGACTTAAAGACCCAGTACTTC.